Described below is a single TCR beta chain sequence and its context. Its antigen is unknown. These data come from a study of T-cell reconstitution after alpha-beta-depleted transplantation in children. Study findings and constraints: Some patients' high day-60 TCRbeta diversity was traced to surviving recipient T cells and thymic progenitors. The study reportedly traced alpha-beta T cells about two months after transplant to several hundred expanded graft clones. T-cell numbers and diversity one year post-transplant derived largely from freshly generated T cells.

The CDR3 spans 16 residues. The junction had 4 bases not matched to a gene; V was cut back by 3 bases and J by 0 bases. Germline V gene sequence: CDR1 LGHDT, CDR2 YNNKEL (reference sequence). Unique molecular identifiers were incorporated into the prepared TCRbeta library. TCRdb reanalysed the PCR reads using MiXCR and keeps one entry per CDR3 protein. The profile shows tens of thousands of distinct CDR3 sequences, 44% of them singletons. The sequencing here drew on PBMCs, mostly from graft donor cells, taken 360 days after TCRalphabeta/CD19-depleted stem cell transplant. This TCR derives from a male patient aged 5 to 17 who had a stem cell transplant for acute lymphoblastic leukemia, so the T cells may come from the graft donor. The gene calls are TRBV3-1 and TRBJ2-7, with 11 bases matching TRBD2. CDR3 bases: TGTGCCAGCAGCCAGACTACTAGCGGGAGCTCCTACGAGCAGTACTTC. Amino acids: CASSQTTSGSSYEQYF.